Below are 21 T cell receptor beta chains sequenced from a single sample in a study of shared T cell receptors in the human thymus. Generated by immunoSEQ multiplex PCR, the TCRdb table keeps only in-frame clones and is missing some. The data hold hundreds of thousands of clones, with about 90% observed a single time. The data also belong to a second study, concerning human thymus T cells.

The source material was thymocytes. These receptors were collected from a boy in the first two years of life with a congenital heart defect.

The rearrangement uses TRBV19 and TRBJ1-5; D remains unclear. The germline V gene encodes CDR1 LNHDA and CDR2 SQIVND (reference sequence). Trimming left V 5 bases short and J 5 bases short, with 19 bases between. The CDR3 extends over 16 amino acids. DNA for the CDR3: TGTGCCAGTAGTCTCCCTCTGGCACCGGCGGATCAGCCCCAGCATTTT. Translating it yields CASSLPLAPADQPQHF.

The chain employs TRBV18 and TRBJ1-4, with a possible D match to TRBD1 (6 bases). The CDR3 runs 16 residues. Per germline, CDR1 KGHSH and CDR2 LQKENI. The V end was cut by 6 bases, the J end by 1 base, with 15 bases between. The CDR3 sequence: CASSYDRTLTNEKLFF. The CDR3 region has the DNA TGTGCCAGCTCCTATGACAGGACACTAACTAATGAAAAACTGTTTTTT.

The genes are TRBV28 and TRBJ2-7; D might be TRBD1 (6 bases). This CDR3 contains 13 residues. V gave up 6 bases and J gave up 9 bases, with 18 bases separating them. Germline loops: CDR1 MDHEN, CDR2 SYDVKM. The CDR3 spells CASRPEDSLWQYF. Written as DNA, the CDR3 is TGTGCCAGCAGGCCCGAGGACAGTCTGTGGCAGTACTTC.

The genes are TRBV2 and TRBJ1-1; D remains ambiguous. The CDR3 contains 14 residues. Germline lookup yields CDR1 SNHLY and CDR2 FYNNEI. The V end was cut by 6 bases, the J end by 0 bases, with 11 bases between. This CDR3 reads CASRYISVNTEAFF. Written as DNA, the CDR3 is TGTGCCAGCAGGTATATTTCGGTGAACACTGAAGCTTTCTTT.

V usage is TRBV9 and J usage is TRBJ2-1; 11 bases match TRBD2. V gave up 0 bases and J gave up 5 bases; unmatched junction bases: 4. Germline V gene data show CDR1 as SGDLS and CDR2 as YYNGEE. The CDR3 is 16 residues long. This chain's CDR3 is CASSVVSGGAHNEQFF. CDR3 nucleotides: TGTGCCAGCAGCGTAGTTAGCGGGGGGGCCCACAATGAGCAGTTCTTC. The full variable domain, with the rest looked up from reference TRBV9 and TRBJ2-1, is DSGVTQTPKHLITATGQRVTLRCSPRSGDLSVYWYQQSLDQGLQFLIQYYNGEERAKGNILERFSAQQFPDLHSELNLSSLELGDSALYFCASSVVSGGAHNEQFFGPGTRLTVL.

There are a few counts of this clone. DNA of the CDR3: TGTGCCAGCAGCCAAGGGGGCCCCGGGACAGGGTGTACCGGGGAGCTGTTTTTT. It encodes CASSQGGPGTGCTGELFF. The V and J genes are TRBV4-2 and TRBJ2-2; 9 nucleotides match TRBD1. Germline values: CDR1 LGHNA, CDR2 YNFKEQ. This CDR3 is 18 amino acids long. With V trimmed by 1 base and J by 5 bases, 11 bases remained unmatched.

The rearrangement uses TRBV4-3 and TRBJ2-7; 8 bases fit TRBD1. After removal of 3 bases from V and 5 bases from J, the junction contained 9 bases not matched to a gene. The V gene's germline CDR1 is LGHNA and CDR2 YSLEER. The CDR3 loop spans 15 amino acids. The CDR3 sequence is CASSQGDRGDHEQYF. The CDR3 DNA sequence: TGCGCCAGCAGCCAGGGTGACAGGGGTGACCACGAGCAGTACTTC.

The chain combines TRBV12-5 with TRBJ2-3; TRBD2 aligns across 7 bases. The CDR3 contains 16 residues. Trimming cost V 5 bases and J 3 bases; bases outside gene matches: 11. Germline V lookup: CDR1 LGHNT, CDR2 FRNRAP. The CDR3 bases are TGTGCTAGTGGTCCCCGCCTGGGCGGGAGTACAGATACGCAGTATTTT. Amino acids: CASGPRLGGSTDTQYF.

The chain combines TRBV7-2 with TRBJ1-1, with 9 bases that match TRBD1. The V segment lost 1 base and the J segment 1 base; nucleotides outside the gene matches: 1. From germline, CDR1 is SGHTA and CDR2 FQGNSA. The CDR3 contains 15 residues. DNA for the CDR3: TGTGCCAGCAGCTTAGAGGGACAGGGGAACACTGAAGCTTTCTTT. It codes for CASSLEGQGNTEAFF.

The V gene is TRBV7-8, the J gene TRBJ2-3; TRBD2 matches 9 bases. The CDR3 is 17 amino acids. The ends lost 2 bases at V and 2 bases at J; junction bases unmatched: 8. Germline lookup yields CDR1 SGHVS and CDR2 FQNEAQ. The CDR3: CASSLLAGKGTTDTQYF. CDR3 bases: TGTGCCAGCAGCTTACTAGCGGGAAAAGGTACCACAGATACGCAGTATTTT.

The chain joins TRBV4-1 to TRBJ1-2, with 10 bases lining up with TRBD1. Germline CDR1 reads MGHRA; CDR2 reads YSYEKL. The CDR3 loop spans 18 amino acids. V lost 1 base, J lost 4 bases, and 12 bases stayed unmatched. CDR3 protein: CASSQVTGTGENGYGYTF. CDR3 DNA: TGCGCCAGCAGCCAAGTCACAGGGACAGGGGAGAATGGCTATGGCTACACCTTC.

This clone was counted only a few times. The rearrangement links TRBV4-1 to TRBJ1-5; 9 nucleotides match TRBD1. Germline V gene data show CDR1 as MGHRA and CDR2 as YSYEKL. V dropped 1 base and J dropped 4; count of bases not matched to a gene: 14. This CDR3 is 19 amino acids long. The chain's CDR3 is CASSQVYRTGVGENQPQHF. The CDR3 nucleotides read TGCGCCAGCAGCCAAGTCTACCGGACAGGGGTTGGGGAAAATCAGCCCCAGCATTTT.

This chain joins TRBV15 and TRBJ1-2; 7 bases are a match to TRBD1. Per the germline V gene, CDR1 is LNHNV and CDR2 is YYDKDF (reference sequence). The CDR3 covers 15 residues. Trimming removed 5 bases from V and 7 bases from J; junction bases left unmatched: 13. CDR3 amino acids: CATSRNRGRDPGYTF. The CDR3 DNA sequence: TGTGCCACCAGCCGCAACAGGGGCCGCGATCCTGGCTACACCTTC.

V and J are TRBV14 and TRBJ2-5; possible D gene TRBD2, 5 bases. V was shortened by 0 bases and J by 5 bases, with 10 bases between the two germline ends. Germline V gives CDR1 SGHDN, CDR2 FVKESK. This CDR3 comprises 14 residues. The DNA for the CDR3 is TGTGCCAGCAGCCAAGAAGAGGGCACTGAGACCCAGTACTTC. Translating gives CASSQEEGTETQYF.

This rearrangement joins TRBV5-5 to TRBJ2-2; 11 nucleotides line up with TRBD2. In germline, CDR1 is SGHKS, CDR2 YYEKEE (reference sequence). The CDR3 covers 16 residues. V lost 0 bases to trimming and J lost 3 bases; unmatched junction nucleotides: 1. The CDR3 DNA sequence: TGTGCCAGCAGCTTGGGACTAGCGGGGCACACCGGGGAGCTGTTTTTT. It translates to CASSLGLAGHTGELFF.

About this clone itself: A junction end diverges from the germline sequence, so it may reflect a read error. This chain joins TRBV2 and TRBJ1-5, with TRBD1 identical over 7 bases. Germline assignment: CDR1 SNHLY and CDR2 FYNNEI. The CDR3 consists of 15 residues. The CDR3 nucleotides are TGTGCCAGCAGCGAAGGGACAGAGAGCAATCAGCCCCAGCATTTT. Protein sequence: CASSEGTESNQPQHF.

This rearrangement joins TRBV11-2 to TRBJ2-5; 7 positions match TRBD1. Per the germline V gene, CDR1 is SGHAT and CDR2 is FQNNGV. The CDR3 loop spans 16 amino acids. J gave up 2 bases and V 3 bases, and 9 bases lay outside the gene matches. CDR3 sequence (DNA): TGTGCCAGCAGCTTTACGGGGACAGTACTACAAGAGACCCAGTACTTC. It is translated as CASSFTGTVLQETQYF.

The sample holds one count of this clone. The germline gene is not matched at one end of the junction; a read error may be the cause. The chain is built from TRBV7-8 and TRBJ2-3; 8 nucleotides agree with TRBD2. The CDR3 runs to 12 residues. CDR1 is SGHVS and CDR2 is FQNEAQ in the germline V gene. The CDR3 DNA reads as TGTGCCAGCAGCTTCAACCCGGGACTAGTTGTCTTT. Its translation: CASSFNPGLVVF.

As to this clone: Because the CDR3's place on the DNA is in doubt, the DNA is left out and the CDR3 is given as listed by TCRdb. The rearrangement joins TRBV29-1 to TRBJ2-3; the table assigns TRBD2, which was not confirmed against the DNA. The CDR3 is 11 residues long, ends included. Germline loops: CDR1 SQVTM, CDR2 ANQGSEA. The chain's CDR3 is CSVGGGNPFYF.

The chain combines TRBV6-5 with TRBJ2-4, with 7 bases aligning to TRBD2. Trimming cost V 11 bases and J 7 bases; bases outside gene matches: 14. CDR1 MNHEY and CDR2 SVGAGI come from the germline V gene. The CDR3 totals 14 residues. CDR3 loop: CAGGVAGPRNIQYF. CDR3 nucleotide sequence: TGTGCCGGGGGGGTTGCAGGACCCCGGAACATTCAGTACTTC.

The gene calls are TRBV4-2 and TRBJ2-1; 11 nucleotides align to TRBD2. The CDR3 length is 17 residues. The V gene's germline CDR1 is LGHNA and CDR2 YNFKEQ. V trimming: 0 bases; J trimming: 10 bases; junction bases outside the gene matches: 11. DNA for the CDR3: TGTGCCAGCAGCCAAGAGTGGGTAGCGGGGGGGCAATTGGAGCAGTTCTTC. This translates into CASSQEWVAGGQLEQFF.